The 7 T cell receptor beta chains below were found in one sample sequenced in a study of shared clonotypes between healthy human individuals. CD45RO-negative CD8 cells positively selected for CCR7 made up the naive population, which excluded terminally differentiated effector memory CD45RA+ cells. TCRdb keeps only in-frame clones here, not all; method: immunoSEQ multiplex PCR. The table lists roughly 650,000 clones, 95% to 97% of them singletons. The sample comprised naive CD8+ T cells sorted from blood. These receptors all stem from a woman in her 30s in good health.

The chain is built from TRBV15 and TRBJ2-7; D unclear. CDR1 LNHNV and CDR2 YYDKDF come from the germline V gene (reference sequence). V was shortened by 0 bases and J by 6 bases, with 15 bases between the two germline ends. The CDR3 contains 15 residues. The CDR3 loop is CATSRDLGTTSEQYF. The CDR3 coding sequence is TGTGCCACCAGCAGAGATCTAGGAACTACGAGCGAGCAGTACTTC.

The chain uses TRBV27 and TRBJ1-5; TRBD1 agrees at 7 bases. V lost 5 bases to trimming and J lost 0 bases; unmatched junction nucleotides: 7. This CDR3 comprises 16 residues. Per germline, CDR1 MNHEY and CDR2 SMNVEV (reference sequence). The CDR3, as DNA: TGTGCCAGCAGTCCCGGGACAGTAAATAGCAATCAGCCCCAGCATTTT. The encoded protein is CASSPGTVNSNQPQHF.

The genes are TRBV6-5 and TRBJ2-7; 9 bases match TRBD2. This CDR3 contains 15 residues. Trimming took 6 bases from V and 4 from J; bases not matched to a gene: 10. Germline lookup yields CDR1 MNHEY and CDR2 SVGAGI. CDR3 nucleotide sequence: TGTGCCAGCAGACCTCAACTTAGCGGGAGTTACGAGCAGTACTTC. Residues: CASRPQLSGSYEQYF.

The chain couples TRBV11-2 to TRBJ1-2, with D uncertain. The length of the CDR3 is 16 residues. Germline-derived CDR1 and CDR2 are SGHAT and FQNNGV. V lost 0 bases and J 2 bases, leaving 13 bases between the germline ends. The CDR3, as DNA: TGTGCCAGCAGCTTAGATTGGGGAGGCGCCAACTATGGCTACACCTTC. The encoded protein is CASSLDWGGANYGYTF. The full variable domain, its missing parts supplied by reference TRBV11-2 and TRBJ1-2, is EAGVAQSPRYKIIEKRQSVAFWCNPISGHATLYWYQQILGQGPKLLIQFQNNGVVDDSQLPKDRFSAERLKGVDSTLKIQPAKLEDSAVYLCASSLDWGGANYGYTFGSGTRLTVV.

With regard to this clone: A junction boundary mismatches the germline segment, possibly from a read error. J is TRBJ2-1 and V is TRBV13; TRBD1 might be the D (6 bases). The CDR3 covers 13 residues. Germline CDR1 is PRHDT and CDR2 is FYEKMQ (reference sequence). The CDR3 DNA follows: TGTGCCAGCAGCGTAGGACAGAACAATGAGCAGTTCTTC. It yields the protein CASSVGQNNEQFF.

CDR3 sequence reads: CASSLAGRFEQYF. In nucleotides, the CDR3 is TGCGCCAGCAGCTTGGCCGGGAGATTCGAGCAGTACTTC. V and J are TRBV5-1 and TRBJ2-7; D possibly corresponds to TRBD2 (6 bases). This CDR3 is built from 13 residues. CDR1 and CDR2 (germline): SGHRS, YFSETQ. V was cut by 0 bases and J by 6 bases, with 10 bases left in between.

The chain combines TRBV14 with TRBJ2-7; 7 bases fit TRBD1. Germline assignment: CDR1 SGHDN and CDR2 FVKESK. Trimming removed 2 bases from V and 6 bases from J; junction bases left unmatched: 4. This CDR3 has 13 amino acids. CDR3 DNA sequence: TGTGCCAGCAGCCAAACAGGGGTAGTCGAGCAGTACTTC. Amino acids: CASSQTGVVEQYF.